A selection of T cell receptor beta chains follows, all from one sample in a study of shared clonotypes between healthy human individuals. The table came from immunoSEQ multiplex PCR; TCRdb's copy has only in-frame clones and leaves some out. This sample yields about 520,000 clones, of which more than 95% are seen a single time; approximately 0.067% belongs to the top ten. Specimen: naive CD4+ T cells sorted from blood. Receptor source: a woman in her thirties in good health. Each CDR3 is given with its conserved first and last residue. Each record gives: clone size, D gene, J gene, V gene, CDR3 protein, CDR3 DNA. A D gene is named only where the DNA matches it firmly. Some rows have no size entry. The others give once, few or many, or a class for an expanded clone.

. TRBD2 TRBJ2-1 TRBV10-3 CAVNPGLAGGDEQFF TGTGCCGTCAACCCAGGACTAGCGGGAGGAGATGAGCAGTTCTTC
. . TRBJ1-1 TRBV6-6 CASTVRGRNTEAFF TGTGCCAGCACCGTACGGGGGCGTAACACTGAAGCTTTCTTT
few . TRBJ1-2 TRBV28 CASSFDGYGYTF TGTGCCAGCAGTTTTGACGGCTATGGCTACACCTTC
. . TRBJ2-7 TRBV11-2 CASSLKARHSYEQYF TGTGCCAGCAGCTTAAAGGCCCGTCACTCCTACGAGCAGTACTTC
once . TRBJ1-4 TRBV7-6 CASSLQVESEKLFF TGTGCCAGCAGCTTACAGGTGGAGAGTGAAAAACTGTTTTTT
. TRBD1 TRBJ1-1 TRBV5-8 CASSTPRRGLENTEAFF TGTGCCAGCAGCACCCCCCGAAGGGGGCTTGAGAACACTGAAGCTTTCTTT
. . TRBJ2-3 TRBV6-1 CASSSGTALDAQYF TGTGCCAGCAGTTCCGGGACCGCCTTGGATGCGCAGTATTTT
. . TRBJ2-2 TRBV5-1 CASSFGENTGELFF TGCGCCAGCAGCTTTGGTGAAAACACCGGGGAGCTGTTTTTT
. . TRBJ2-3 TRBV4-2 CASSQDRASAADTQYF TGTGCCAGCAGCCAAGATCGGGCTAGCGCTGCAGATACGCAGTATTTT
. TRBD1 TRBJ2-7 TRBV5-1 CASSTGQAYHEQYF TGCGCCAGCAGCACCGGACAGGCTTATCACGAGCAGTACTTC